The present entry profiles one TCR beta chain with its context. Its antigen is undetermined. This entry belongs to a study of Graves' ophthalmopathy and Graves' hyperthyroidism. Study overall: Blood was drawn at initial diagnosis, before any treatment. Study-wide results and limits: The study's model predicted ophthalmopathy progression at 65% to 71% sensitivity and about 78% specificity.

The TCR beta CDR3 regions underwent amplification from RNA transcripts. First-round RT-PCR relied on HTBI primers, and a second-round multiplex PCR came next. MiXCR was run by TCRdb on the multiplex PCR reads, yielding one entry per CDR3 protein. The sample yields about 400,000 distinct CDR3 sequences, approximately 21% seen once. A diagnosis was made from clinical symptoms together with serum thyroxine, TRAb, thyroid ultrasound and orbital computed tomography. As the starting material, more than 8 ml of fresh peripheral blood yielded the PBMCs. Sequenced material: peripheral blood. This receptor was obtained from a woman under 30 with stable Graves' hyperthyroidism.

Here the CDR3 DNA reads TGTGCCAGCAGCTCCTCCGTGGGGGGAAGCACAGATACGCAGTATTTT. It encodes CASSSSVGGSTDTQYF. The chain carries TRBV7-3 and TRBJ2-3, with D perhaps matching TRBD2 (6 bases). The CDR3 extends over 16 amino acids. Germline V gives CDR1 SGHTA, CDR2 FQGTGA. V was clipped by 4 bases and J by 0 bases, with 14 bases between them.